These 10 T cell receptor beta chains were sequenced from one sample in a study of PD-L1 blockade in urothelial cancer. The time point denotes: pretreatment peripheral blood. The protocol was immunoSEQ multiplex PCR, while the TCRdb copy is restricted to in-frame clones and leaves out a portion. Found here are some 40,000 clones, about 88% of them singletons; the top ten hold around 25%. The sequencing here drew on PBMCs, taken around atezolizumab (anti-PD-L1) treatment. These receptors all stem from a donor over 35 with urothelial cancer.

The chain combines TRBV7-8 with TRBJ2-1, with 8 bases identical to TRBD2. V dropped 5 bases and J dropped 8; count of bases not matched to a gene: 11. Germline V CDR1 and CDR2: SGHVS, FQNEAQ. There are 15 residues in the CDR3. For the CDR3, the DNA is TGTGCCAGCAGCCCCCGGGGGGGGGTGAGCGATGAGCAGTTCTTC. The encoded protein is CASSPRGGVSDEQFF.

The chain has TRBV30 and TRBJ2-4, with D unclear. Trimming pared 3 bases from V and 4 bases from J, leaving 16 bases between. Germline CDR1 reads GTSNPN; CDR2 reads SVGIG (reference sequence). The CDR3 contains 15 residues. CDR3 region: CAWSGAGRPKNIQYF. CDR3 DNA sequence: TGTGCCTGGAGCGGAGCCGGTAGGCCTAAAAACATTCAGTACTTC.

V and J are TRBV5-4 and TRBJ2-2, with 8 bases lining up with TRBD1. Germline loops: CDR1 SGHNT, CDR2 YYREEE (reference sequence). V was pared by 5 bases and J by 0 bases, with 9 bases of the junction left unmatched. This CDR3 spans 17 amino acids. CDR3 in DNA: TGTGCCAGCAGACTCGACAGGGGAAGGGCGAACACCGGGGAGCTGTTTTTT. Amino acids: CASRLDRGRANTGELFF. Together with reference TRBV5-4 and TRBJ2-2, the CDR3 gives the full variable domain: ETGVTQSPTHLIKTRGQQVTLRCSSQSGHNTVSWYQQALGQGPQFIFQYYREEENGRGNFPPRFSGLQFPNYSSELNVNALELDDSALYLCASRLDRGRANTGELFFGEGSRLTVL.

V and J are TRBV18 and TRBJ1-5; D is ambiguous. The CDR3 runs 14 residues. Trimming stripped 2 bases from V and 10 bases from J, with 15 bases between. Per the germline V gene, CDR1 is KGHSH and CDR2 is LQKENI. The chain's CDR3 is CASSPGEEMGPQHF. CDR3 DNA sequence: TGTGCCAGCTCACCAGGGGAGGAAATGGGTCCCCAGCATTTT.

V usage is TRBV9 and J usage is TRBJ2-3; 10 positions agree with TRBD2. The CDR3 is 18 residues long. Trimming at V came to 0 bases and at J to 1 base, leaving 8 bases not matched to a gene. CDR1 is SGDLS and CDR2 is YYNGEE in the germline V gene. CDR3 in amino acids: CASSVGPLAGVGTDTQYF. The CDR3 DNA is TGTGCCAGCAGCGTAGGGCCGCTAGCGGGAGTCGGCACAGATACGCAGTATTTT.

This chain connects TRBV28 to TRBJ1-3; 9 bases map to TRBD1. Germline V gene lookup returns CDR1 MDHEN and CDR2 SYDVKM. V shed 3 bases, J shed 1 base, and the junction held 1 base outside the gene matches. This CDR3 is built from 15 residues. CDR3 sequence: CASSFDRGSGNTIYF. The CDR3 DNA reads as TGTGCCAGCAGTTTTGACAGGGGGTCTGGAAACACCATATATTTT.

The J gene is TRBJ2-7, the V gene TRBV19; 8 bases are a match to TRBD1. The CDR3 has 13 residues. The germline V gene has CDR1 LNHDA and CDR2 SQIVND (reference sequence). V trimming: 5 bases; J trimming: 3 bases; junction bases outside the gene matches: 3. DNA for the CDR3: TGTGCCAGTAGTTCGGGACAGGTCTACGAGCAGTACTTC. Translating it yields CASSSGQVYEQYF. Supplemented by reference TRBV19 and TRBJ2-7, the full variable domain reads DGGITQSPKYLFRKEGQNVTLSCEQNLNHDAMYWYRQDPGQGLRLIYYSQIVNDFQKGDIAEGYSVSREKKESFPLTVTSAQKNPTAFYLCASSSGQVYEQYFGPGTRLTVT.

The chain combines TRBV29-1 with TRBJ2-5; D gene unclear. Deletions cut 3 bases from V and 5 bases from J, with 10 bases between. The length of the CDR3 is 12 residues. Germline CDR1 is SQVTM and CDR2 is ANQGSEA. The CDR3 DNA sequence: TGCAGCGTTGAGGGCCGACGGGAGACCCAGTACTTC. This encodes CSVEGRRETQYF.

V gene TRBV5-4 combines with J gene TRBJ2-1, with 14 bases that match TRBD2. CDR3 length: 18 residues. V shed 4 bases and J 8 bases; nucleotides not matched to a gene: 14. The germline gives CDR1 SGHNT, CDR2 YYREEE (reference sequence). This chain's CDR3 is CASSPGLAGGRGGDEQFF. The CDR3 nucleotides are TGTGCCAGCAGCCCAGGACTAGCGGGAGGCCGTGGGGGCGATGAGCAGTTCTTC.

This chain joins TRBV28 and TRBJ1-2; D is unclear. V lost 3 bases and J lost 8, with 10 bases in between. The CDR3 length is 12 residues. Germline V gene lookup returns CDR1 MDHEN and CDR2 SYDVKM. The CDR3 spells CASSFPGWGYTF. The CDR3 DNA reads TGTGCCAGCAGTTTCCCGGGGTGGGGCTACACCTTC.